The next 24 T cell receptor beta chains were all read from a single sample in a study of glioma-infiltrating T cells. Using RNA template, CDR3s of TCR alpha and beta were amplified with iRepertoire arm-PCR. TCRdb recomputed calls from the multiplex PCR reads with MiXCR, one row per CDR3 protein. The table has approximately 90,000 distinct CDR3 sequences, about 23% seen once. Sequenced sample: glioma tissue, nonneoplastic brain tissue, or PBMCs (not recorded which). These receptors all stem from a human donor with low-grade glioma or glioblastoma, undergoing nonglioma brain surgery, or in good health (not recorded which).

This clonotype was detected ten times or more. The chain recombines TRBV7-6 with TRBJ1-2; no clear D. Per germline, CDR1 SGHVS and CDR2 FNYEAQ. The CDR3 covers 16 residues. V was trimmed by 5 bases and J by 0 bases, leaving 16 bases between them. CDR3 loop: CASSPSHLQTNYGYTF. The CDR3 coding sequence is TGTGCCAGCAGCCCGTCCCATCTCCAAACTAACTATGGCTACACCTTC.

This clonotype came up many times. The chain couples TRBV7-2 to TRBJ2-3; possible D gene TRBD2, 6 bases. The germline V and J ends were trimmed by 7 bases and 4 bases, with 15 bases remaining between them. This CDR3 is built from 14 residues. Germline assignment: CDR1 SGHTA and CDR2 FQGNSA. CDR3 sequence: CASNPTSLPDTQYF. The CDR3 nucleotides read TGTGCCAGCAACCCGACTAGTCTCCCAGATACGCAGTATTTT.

The CDR3: CASSAIPGLAGGEQYF. CDR3 in DNA: TGTGCCAGCAGCGCTATACCGGGACTAGCGGGAGGGGAGCAGTACTTC. The rearrangement joins TRBV9 to TRBJ2-7; 16 bases fit TRBD2. J was trimmed by 7 bases and V by 3 bases; bases with no gene match: 7. CDR1 and CDR2 (germline): SGDLS, YYNGEE. The CDR3 totals 16 residues.

Remarks on this clonotype: The germline gene is not matched at one end of the junction; a read error may be the cause. V is TRBV2 and J is TRBJ1-3; D is unresolved. Germline V gives CDR1 SNHLY, CDR2 FYNNEI. The CDR3 is 18 amino acids. The CDR3 nucleotides read TGTGCCAGCAGTGAAGACCCCAGACATCGGAACTCTGGAAACATCATATATTTT. The encoded protein is CASSEDPRHRNSGNIIYF.

Only a few counts were recorded for this clonotype. V is TRBV5-1 and J is TRBJ2-7; no clear D gene. Trimming left V 3 bases short and J 5 bases short, with 15 bases between. CDR1 is SGHRS and CDR2 is YFSETQ in the germline V gene. The CDR3 extends over 14 amino acids. Here the CDR3 DNA reads TGCGCCAGCAGCTCTACCACAACGTCCCACGAGCAGTACTTC. It translates to CASSSTTTSHEQYF.

This clonotype was seen a single time. At one boundary the junction diverges from the germline segment, which might be a read error. The chain joins TRBV20-1 to TRBJ2-5; no reliable D call. The CDR3 is made up of 12 amino acids. The germline V gene has CDR1 DFQATT and CDR2 SNEGSKA (reference sequence). The CDR3 region is CSAATVKETQHF. The CDR3 DNA is TGCAGTGCTGCGACGGTCAAAGAGACCCAGCACTTC.

The chain couples TRBV7-9 to TRBJ2-5; D possibly corresponds to TRBD2 (5 bases). Per the germline V gene, CDR1 is SEHNR and CDR2 is FQNEAQ (reference sequence). V was clipped by 4 bases and J by 2 bases, with 11 bases between them. The CDR3 loop spans 14 amino acids. This CDR3 reads CASSSRTEQETQYF. CDR3 in DNA: TGTGCCAGCAGCTCCCGGACTGAACAAGAGACCCAGTACTTC.

In its sample, this clonotype was seen many times. The chain is built from TRBV29-1 and TRBJ1-2; D is perhaps TRBD1 (5 bases). CDR3 length equals 14 residues. Germline V CDR1 and CDR2: SQVTM, ANQGSEA. V lost 6 bases and J 2 bases, leaving 16 bases between the germline ends. For the CDR3, the DNA is TGCAGCGTCGGTGGGAGACAGACGAACTATGGCTACACCTTC. It codes for CSVGGRQTNYGYTF.

This sequence joins TRBV12-3 or TRBV12-4 and TRBJ2-7; 8 nucleotides line up with TRBD1. V gave up 3 bases and J gave up 6 bases; unmatched junction bases: 4. This CDR3 is 13 amino acids long. The CDR3 DNA sequence: TGTGCCAGCAGTTTGGGACAGGATGGCGAGCAGTACTTC. Amino acid sequence: CASSLGQDGEQYF.

This clonotype was seen at least ten times. The rearrangement joins TRBV20-1 to TRBJ2-7, with D tentatively TRBD1 (8 bases). Trimming cost V 4 bases and J 5 bases, with 18 bases left between them. The CDR3 covers 14 residues. Germline CDR1 reads DFQATT; CDR2 reads SNEGSKA (reference sequence). CDR3 residues: CSAIPGQGGNEQYF. The CDR3, as DNA: TGCAGTGCTATCCCAGGACAGGGAGGGAACGAGCAGTACTTC.

The V gene is TRBV2, the J gene TRBJ1-2; possible D gene TRBD1, 5 bases. The CDR3 covers 14 residues. V was shortened by 7 bases and J by 4 bases, with 16 bases between the two germline ends. In germline, CDR1 is SNHLY, CDR2 FYNNEI. The CDR3 nucleotides are TGTGCCAGCATTCAGGACACCGCGGGCTATGGCTACACCTTC. It yields the protein CASIQDTAGYGYTF.

The gene calls are TRBV5-5 and TRBJ2-1; 8 bases map to TRBD1. The CDR3 sequence is 15 residues long. CDR1 is SGHKS and CDR2 is YYEKEE in the germline V gene (reference sequence). Trimming took 0 bases from V and 3 from J; bases not matched to a gene: 2. The CDR3 nucleotides read TGTGCCAGCAGCTTGGTTGGACAGGGCTACAATGAGCAGTTCTTC. It is translated as CASSLVGQGYNEQFF.

This clonotype was observed many times. V gene TRBV2 combines with J gene TRBJ1-1; 7 nucleotides match TRBD1. CDR1 and CDR2 (germline): SNHLY, FYNNEI. Trimming cost V 7 bases and J 6 bases; bases outside gene matches: 14. This CDR3 comprises 15 residues. The CDR3 DNA follows: TGTGCCAGCATCCGGACCGGGACAGAGACGGCTGAAGCTTTCTTT. Its translation is CASIRTGTETAEAFF.

This clonotype has at least ten counts. The chain has TRBV18 and TRBJ1-1, with D perhaps matching TRBD1 (5 bases). The germline V gene has CDR1 KGHSH and CDR2 LQKENI. CDR3 length: 14 amino acids. The ends were cut back, 3 bases at V and 2 bases at J, with 10 bases in the middle. The CDR3 here is CASSPIDRNTEAFF. CDR3 nucleotide sequence: TGTGCCAGCTCACCGATAGACAGAAACACTGAAGCTTTCTTT.

Ten or more counts support this clonotype. For the CDR3, the DNA is TGTGCCAGCTCACCACTGGACACGGGCCATGGCTACACCTTC. Translated: CASSPLDTGHGYTF. The rearrangement uses TRBV18 and TRBJ1-2, with D possibly TRBD1 on 5 matching bases. Deletions cut 1 base from V and 6 bases from J, with 12 bases between. Germline V gene lookup returns CDR1 KGHSH and CDR2 LQKENI. This CDR3 contains 14 residues.

The chain uses TRBV6-1 and TRBJ2-2; D may be TRBD1 or TRBD2 (5 bases each). Germline V gene data show CDR1 as MNHNS and CDR2 as SASEGT. Deletions cut 5 bases from V and 3 bases from J, with 10 bases between. The CDR3 runs to 14 residues. The CDR3 nucleotides read TGTGCCAGCAGTAGAGAGGGGTACACCGGGGAGCTGTTTTTT. As protein: CASSREGYTGELFF.

This clonotype was counted ten times or more. The chain is built from TRBV6-1 and TRBJ2-1; 9 bases are shared with TRBD1. J was trimmed by 3 bases and V by 5 bases; bases with no gene match: 5. The CDR3 totals 15 residues. Germline values: CDR1 MNHNS, CDR2 SASEGT. This CDR3 is CASSFRDRDYNEQFF. CDR3 in DNA: TGTGCCAGCAGTTTCCGGGACAGGGACTACAATGAGCAGTTCTTC.

This clonotype was detected ten times or more. This chain links TRBV29-1 with TRBJ1-1; D is undetermined. The V end lost 4 bases, the J end lost 0 bases, and 9 bases lay between the germline ends. The CDR3 runs to 13 residues. Per the germline V gene, CDR1 is SQVTM and CDR2 is ANQGSEA. Here the CDR3 reads CSVVEQMNTEAFF. CDR3 nucleotides: TGCAGCGTTGTGGAACAGATGAACACTGAAGCTTTCTTT.

The CDR3 DNA reads as TGTGCCAGCAGCTTAGCGGGCAGCAGAGAGACCCAGTACTTC. Translated: CASSLAGSRETQYF. The J gene is TRBJ2-5, the V gene TRBV7-2; no firm D call. V lost 0 bases and J 4 bases, leaving 9 bases between the germline ends. This CDR3 is 14 amino acids long. In germline, CDR1 is SGHTA, CDR2 FQGNSA.

The V gene is TRBV12-3 or TRBV12-4, the J gene TRBJ2-1; 10 bases are shared with TRBD2. V lost 4 bases, J lost 8 bases, and 5 bases stayed unmatched. The CDR3 runs 14 residues. In nucleotides, the CDR3 is TGTGCCAGCAGTTGGACTAGCGGCCTCTATGAGCAGTTCTTC. Translation gives CASSWTSGLYEQFF.

This clonotype has only a few counts. The V and J genes are TRBV4-1 and TRBJ2-3; unclear D gene. V dropped 1 base and J dropped 0 bases, with 11 bases sitting between them. The CDR3 has 16 amino acids. From germline, CDR1 is MGHRA and CDR2 YSYEKL. CDR3 sequence reads: CASSQGLTTSTDTQYF. The CDR3 DNA is TGCGCCAGCAGCCAAGGGCTTACGACTAGCACAGATACGCAGTATTTT.

This clonotype was recorded only once. Compared with germline, one end of the junction differs, possibly owing to a read error. The rearrangement uses TRBV11-2 and TRBJ2-5; D remains unclear. CDR3 length: 12 residues. The germline CDR1 and CDR2 sequences are SGHAT and FQNNGV. CDR3 sequence: CASGLAQETQYF. CDR3 coding DNA: TGTGCCAGCGGCTTAGCCCAAGAGACCCAGTACTTC.

This clonotype came up many times. This chain connects TRBV11-3 to TRBJ2-3; maybe TRBD2 (6 bases). Germline CDR1 and CDR2: SGHNT and YENEEA. CDR3 length equals 13 residues. V was trimmed by 5 bases and J by 1 base, leaving 7 bases between them. CDR3 nucleotide sequence: TGTGCCAGCAGCGCTAGCGGCACAGATACGCAGTATTTT. It encodes CASSASGTDTQYF.

This clonotype has ten or more counts. The chain combines TRBV6-6 with TRBJ2-6; tentatively, D is TRBD1 (6 bases). The CDR3 loop spans 18 amino acids. The V end was cut by 2 bases, the J end by 0 bases, with 14 bases between. Germline V gene data show CDR1 as MNHNY and CDR2 as SVGAGI (reference sequence). Written as DNA, the CDR3 is TGTGCCAGCAGTTACGACGGACAGACTCGCTCTGGGGCCAACGTCCTGACTTTC. It translates to CASSYDGQTRSGANVLTF.